Listed below are T cell receptor beta chains from one sample, sequenced in a study of blood T cell repertoires in COVID-19. Libraries were prepared by immunoSEQ multiplex PCR; TCRdb keeps only in-frame clonotypes and omits some of them. There are under 200,000 clones in the sample; approximately 87% occur only once, and approximately 4.7% lies in the top ten. The specimen sequenced was PBMCs or T cells enriched from blood (not recorded which). The receptors derive from a woman aged 45-59 years who had recovered from COVID-19. The CDR3 runs from the conserved cysteine through the conserved F or W. D genes are given only for firm matches. Only part of the rows carry a size: once, few, many, or a class if the clone is expanded.

v_gene	j_gene	d_gene	abundance	CDR3nt	CDR3aa
TRBV27	TRBJ1-4	.	.	TGTGCCAGCAGTGGTCTCCAGGGGATGTATGAAAAACTGTTTTTT	CASSGLQGMYEKLFF
TRBV6-2/TRBV6-3	TRBJ1-1	.	.	TGTGCCAGCAGTGCCCAACGGGCTGAAGCTTTCTTT	CASSAQRAEAFF
TRBV5-6	TRBJ1-5	TRBD1	.	TGTGCCAGCAGCGAAGGGACAGCTAGCAATCAGCCCCAGCATTTT	CASSEGTASNQPQHF
TRBV7-9	TRBJ1-1	.	.	TGTGCCAGCAGCTTAGGGGAGAAAGCTTTCTTT	CASSLGEKAFF
TRBV20-1	TRBJ2-3	.	few	TGCAGTGCTAGCAGGACAGATACGCAGTATTTT	CSASRTDTQYF
TRBV27	TRBJ2-5	TRBD2	.	TGTGCCAGCAGTTCGCAACGGACTAGCGGGGGGGGAGAGACCCAGTACTTC	CASSSQRTSGGGETQYF
TRBV30	TRBJ1-3	TRBD1	.	TGTGCCTGGAGTACCGGGACAGAAAACACCATATATTTT	CAWSTGTENTIYF
TRBV10-3	TRBJ1-5	.	.	TGTGCCATCAGTGAGTCGGCCAGCAATCAGCCCCAGCATTTT	CAISESASNQPQHF
TRBV18	TRBJ2-3	.	once	TGTGCCAGCTCACCACAGGCAGGGACAGATACGCAGTATTTT	CASSPQAGTDTQYF
TRBV7-2	TRBJ2-3	.	.	TGTGCCAGCACCCCTGAGTACGCAGATACGCAGTATTTT	CASTPEYADTQYF
TRBV6-5	TRBJ2-5	.	.	TGTGCCAGCAGTCCCCTCGACAGTGACAAAGAGACCCAGTACTTC	CASSPLDSDKETQYF
TRBV5-1	TRBJ1-4	TRBD1	few	TGCGCCAGCAGCTCCGGACAGGGGGGAAATGAAAAACTGTTTTTT	CASSSGQGGNEKLFF
TRBV6-1	TRBJ1-3	.	.	TGTGCCAGCAGTGAAGTTACTGGAAACACCATATATTTT	CASSEVTGNTIYF
TRBV10-1	TRBJ2-1	TRBD1	few	TGCGCCAGCGCCCGGGACAGGTTGAATGAGCAGTTCTTC	CASARDRLNEQFF
TRBV19	TRBJ2-5	TRBD2	.	TGTGCCAGTAGTATCCGGACTAGCGGGAGTTTCCAAGAGACCCAGTACTTC	CASSIRTSGSFQETQYF
TRBV28	TRBJ1-4	TRBD1	.	TGTGCCAGCAGTTTTCAACAGGGGTATGAAAAACTGTTTTTT	CASSFQQGYEKLFF
TRBV11-2	TRBJ1-1	TRBD1	once	TGTGCCAGCAGCTTACAAACAGGGGCCACTGAAGCTTTCTTT	CASSLQTGATEAFF
TRBV13	TRBJ2-3	.	.	TGTGCCAGCAGCTTATGGGGCCCACTGGTGGGATATACGCAGTATTTT	CASSLWGPLVGYTQYF
TRBV4-3	TRBJ1-2	TRBD1	few	TGCGCCAGCAGCCTCCGACAGGGGGGAGGGGGCTACACCTTC	CASSLRQGGGGYTF
TRBV7-2	TRBJ2-1	.	once	TGTGCCAGCAGCTTAGGTCTAGCTCTGAGTTACAATGAGCAGTTCTTC	CASSLGLALSYNEQFF
TRBV3-1/TRBV3-2	TRBJ1-2	TRBD1	.	TGTGCCAGCACACCAGGGGGTATCTATGGCTACACCTTC	CASTPGGIYGYTF
TRBV5-4	TRBJ1-2	.	.	TGTGCCAGCAGCCGTACAGAGATCTATGGCTACACCTTC	CASSRTEIYGYTF